This entry concerns a single T cell receptor (beta chain). The study recruited people aged roughly 18 to 100 years across 24 US areas. Each participant's cohort was designated according to participant-reported clinical history. The source of the sample is a study of blood T cell repertoires in COVID-19. Study background: PBMCs, B-cell-depleted T cells, or T cells were the source of the cDNA or gDNA that made up the material.

Original data processing: Reference gene primer amplification gave estimated nucleated cell counts. Assay used: immunoSEQ multiplex PCR; TCRdb lists only in-frame clones, some missing. From that table come the V and J calls and clone size; the DNA was used to work out D and trimming. The sample consists of hundreds of thousands of clones, 70% to 90% of them appearing once. Per germline, CDR1 MNHEY and CDR2 SVGAGI. Trimming cost V 8 bases and J 5 bases; bases outside gene matches: 10. The CDR3 is 15 amino acids. The chain recombines TRBV6-5 with TRBJ2-5, with 11 nucleotides matching TRBD2. The sequencing input was PBMCs or T cells enriched from blood (not recorded which). This TCR came from a man aged 25 to 40 with acute COVID-19. The CDR3 bases are TGTGCCAGCGCCTCTAGCGGGGGGCGCTTGGAGACCCAGTACTTC. Translated, it gives CASASSGGRLETQYF.